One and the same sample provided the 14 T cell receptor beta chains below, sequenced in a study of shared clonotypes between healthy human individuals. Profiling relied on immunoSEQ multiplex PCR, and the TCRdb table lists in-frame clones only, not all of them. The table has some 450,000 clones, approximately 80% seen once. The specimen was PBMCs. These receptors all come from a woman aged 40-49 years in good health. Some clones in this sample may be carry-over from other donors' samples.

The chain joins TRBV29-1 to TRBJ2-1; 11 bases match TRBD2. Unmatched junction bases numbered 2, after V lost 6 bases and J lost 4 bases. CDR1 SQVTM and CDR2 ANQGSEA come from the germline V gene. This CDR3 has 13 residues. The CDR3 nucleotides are TGCAGCGTGGGGACTAGCGGTTACAATGAGCAGTTCTTC. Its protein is CSVGTSGYNEQFF.

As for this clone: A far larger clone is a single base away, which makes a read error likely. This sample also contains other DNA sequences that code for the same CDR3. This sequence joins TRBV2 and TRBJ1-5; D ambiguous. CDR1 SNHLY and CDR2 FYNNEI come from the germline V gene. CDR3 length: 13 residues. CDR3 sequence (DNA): TGCGCCAGCAGTGACATTAGCAATCAGCCCCAGCATTTT. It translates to CASSDISNQPQHF.

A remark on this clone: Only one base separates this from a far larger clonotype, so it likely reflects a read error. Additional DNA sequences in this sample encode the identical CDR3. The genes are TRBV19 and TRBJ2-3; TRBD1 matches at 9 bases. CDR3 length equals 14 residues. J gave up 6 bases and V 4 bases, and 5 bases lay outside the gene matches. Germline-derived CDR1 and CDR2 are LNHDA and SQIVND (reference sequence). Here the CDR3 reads CASSRDRATDTQYF. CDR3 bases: TGTGCCAGTAGTAGGGACAGGGCTACGGATACGCAGTATTTT.

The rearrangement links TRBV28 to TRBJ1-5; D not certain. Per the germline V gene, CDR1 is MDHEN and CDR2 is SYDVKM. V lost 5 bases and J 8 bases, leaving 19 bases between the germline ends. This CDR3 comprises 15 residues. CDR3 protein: CASSPSLGDGKPQHF. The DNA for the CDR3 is TGTGCCAGCAGTCCGTCCCTGGGAGACGGTAAGCCCCAGCATTTT.

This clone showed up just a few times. CDR3 amino acids: CASDRDSDEQYF. DNA for the CDR3: TGTGCCAGTGACAGGGATAGCGATGAGCAGTACTTC. The rearrangement joins TRBV2 to TRBJ2-7, with TRBD1 matching over 7 bases. Germline loops: CDR1 SNHLY, CDR2 FYNNEI. The CDR3 has 12 residues. V was pared by 9 bases and J by 7 bases, with 9 bases of the junction left unmatched.

CDR3 coding DNA: TGTGCCAGCATCCACAGGGGGCCTGGTTATGGCTACACCTTC. Protein sequence: CASIHRGPGYGYTF. V usage is TRBV28 and J usage is TRBJ1-2, with 9 bases aligning to TRBD1. Germline loops: CDR1 MDHEN, CDR2 SYDVKM. CDR3 length: 14 residues. Unmatched junction bases numbered 8, after V lost 7 bases and J lost 5 bases.

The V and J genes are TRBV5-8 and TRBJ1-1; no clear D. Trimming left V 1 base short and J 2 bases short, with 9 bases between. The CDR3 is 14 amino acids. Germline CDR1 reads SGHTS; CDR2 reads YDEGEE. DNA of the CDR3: TGTGCCAGCAGCTTGCCGGGGAGAAACACTGAAGCTTTCTTT. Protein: CASSLPGRNTEAFF.

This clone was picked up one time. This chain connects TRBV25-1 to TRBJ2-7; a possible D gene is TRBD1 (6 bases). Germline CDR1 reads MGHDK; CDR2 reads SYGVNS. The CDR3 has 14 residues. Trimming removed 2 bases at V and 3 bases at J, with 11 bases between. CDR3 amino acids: CASSENREIYEQYF. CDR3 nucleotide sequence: TGTGCCAGCAGTGAAAACAGGGAAATCTACGAGCAGTACTTC.

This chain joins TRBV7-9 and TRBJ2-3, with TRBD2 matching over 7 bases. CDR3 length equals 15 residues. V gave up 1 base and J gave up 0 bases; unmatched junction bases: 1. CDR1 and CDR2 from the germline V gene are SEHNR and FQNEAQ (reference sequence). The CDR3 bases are TGTGCCAGCAGCTTAGGTAGCGGGAGCACAGATACGCAGTATTTT. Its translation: CASSLGSGSTDTQYF.

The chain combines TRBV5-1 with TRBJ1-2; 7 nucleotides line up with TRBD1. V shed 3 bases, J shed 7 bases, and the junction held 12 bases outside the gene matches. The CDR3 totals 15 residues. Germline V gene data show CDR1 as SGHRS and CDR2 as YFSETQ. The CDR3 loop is CASSWSLTDRVGYTF. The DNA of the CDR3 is TGCGCCAGCAGCTGGTCCCTTACTGACAGGGTTGGCTACACCTTC. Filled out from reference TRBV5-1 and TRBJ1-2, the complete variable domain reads KAGVTQTPRYLIKTRGQQVTLSCSPISGHRSVSWYQQTPGQGLQFLFEYFSETQRNKGNFPGRFSGRQFSNSRSEMNVSTLELGDSALYLCASSWSLTDRVGYTFGSGTRLTVV.

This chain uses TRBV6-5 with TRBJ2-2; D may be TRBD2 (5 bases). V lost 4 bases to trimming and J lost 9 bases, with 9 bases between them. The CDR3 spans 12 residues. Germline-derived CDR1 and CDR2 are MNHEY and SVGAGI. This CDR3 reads CASSSLAWELFF. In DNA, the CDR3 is TGTGCCAGCAGTTCCCTAGCCTGGGAGCTGTTTTTT.

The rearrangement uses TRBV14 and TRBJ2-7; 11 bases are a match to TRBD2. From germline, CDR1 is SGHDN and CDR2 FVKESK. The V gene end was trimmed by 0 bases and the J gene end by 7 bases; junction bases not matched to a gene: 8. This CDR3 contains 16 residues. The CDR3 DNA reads TGTGCCAGCAGCCAAGATGGTCTAGCGGGAGGTCGGGAGCAGTACTTC. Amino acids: CASSQDGLAGGREQYF.

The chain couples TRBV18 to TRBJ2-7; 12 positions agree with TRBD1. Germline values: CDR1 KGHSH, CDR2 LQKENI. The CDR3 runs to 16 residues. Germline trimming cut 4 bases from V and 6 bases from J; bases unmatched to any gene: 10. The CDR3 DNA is TGTGCCAGCTCACTGGGGACAGGGGGCAAGGGTAGCGAGCAGTACTTC. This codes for CASSLGTGGKGSEQYF. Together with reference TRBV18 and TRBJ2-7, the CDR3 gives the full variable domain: NAGVMQNPRHLVRRRGQEARLRCSPMKGHSHVYWYRQLPEEGLKFMVYLQKENIIDESGMPKERFSAEFPKEGPSILRIQQVVRGDSAAYFCASSLGTGGKGSEQYFGPGTRLTVT.

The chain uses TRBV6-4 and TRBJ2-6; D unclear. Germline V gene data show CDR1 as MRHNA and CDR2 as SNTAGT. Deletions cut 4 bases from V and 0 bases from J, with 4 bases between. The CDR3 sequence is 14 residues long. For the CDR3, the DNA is TGTGCCAGCAGTGTTGACTCTGGGGCCAACGTCCTGACTTTC. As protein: CASSVDSGANVLTF.